A selection of T cell receptor beta chains follows, all from one sample in a study of identical twins. TCRdb used MiXCR to reprocess the 5' RACE reads, holding one entry per CDR3 protein. The data hold about 530,000 distinct CDR3 sequences, with 15% observed a single time. These same records also appear under a second study, on yellow fever vaccine responses in identical twins.

The sequenced sample consisted of CD4+ T cells sorted from blood. Every receptor here comes from a woman younger than 30 in good health. Both conserved end residues are part of each CDR3. A D gene is named only where the DNA matches it firmly. Size is omitted from some rows. Given values are once, few, many or a class for expanded clones.

v_call: TRBV5-1
clone_size: NA
d_call: NA
j_call: TRBJ2-5
cdr3_nt: TGCGCCAGCAGCTTACTAGCCGCAAGGAACGTTGACCAGTACTTC
cdr3_aa: CASSLLAARNVDQYF

v_call: TRBV27
clone_size: NA
d_call: NA
j_call: TRBJ2-5
cdr3_nt: TGTGCCAGCAGTTTATCTCCCGGCTGGGAAAGGGAGACCCAGTACTTC
cdr3_aa: CASSLSPGWERETQYF

v_call: TRBV5-4
clone_size: few
d_call: NA
j_call: TRBJ1-1
cdr3_nt: TGTGCCAGCAGTTACAGCAGGGAGTACACTGAAGCTTTCTTT
cdr3_aa: CASSYSREYTEAFF

v_call: TRBV5-1
clone_size: NA
d_call: TRBD2
j_call: TRBJ2-3
cdr3_nt: TGCGCCAGCAGCCCCGGGACTAGCGGGGGGCCTAGCACAGATACGCAGTATTTT
cdr3_aa: CASSPGTSGGPSTDTQYF

v_call: TRBV5-5
clone_size: few
d_call: TRBD2
j_call: TRBJ2-3
cdr3_nt: TGTGCCAGCAGCTTGGTTTCGACTAGCGGAGGGAGCACAGATACGCAGTATTTT
cdr3_aa: CASSLVSTSGGSTDTQYF

v_call: TRBV7-3
clone_size: few
d_call: TRBD1
j_call: TRBJ2-1
cdr3_nt: TGTGCCAGCAGCTTGGGACAGTTCAATGAGCAGTTCTTC
cdr3_aa: CASSLGQFNEQFF

v_call: TRBV2
clone_size: NA
d_call: NA
j_call: TRBJ2-6
cdr3_nt: TGTGCCAGCAGGCCGGGACTCCTAGCTCCTGGGGCCAACGTCCTGACTTTC
cdr3_aa: CASRPGLLAPGANVLTF

v_call: TRBV24-1
clone_size: NA
d_call: NA
j_call: TRBJ2-1
cdr3_nt: TGTGCCACCAGCCACCCCCAGGTGTACAATGAGCAGTTCTTC
cdr3_aa: CATSHPQVYNEQFF

v_call: TRBV6-1
clone_size: NA
d_call: TRBD2
j_call: TRBJ2-1
cdr3_nt: TGTGCCAGCAGTGAAGTCGGGGCGGGGGGGCAGAATGAGCAGTTCTTC
cdr3_aa: CASSEVGAGGQNEQFF

v_call: TRBV12-3/TRBV12-4
clone_size: NA
d_call: NA
j_call: TRBJ2-5
cdr3_nt: TGTGCCAGCTCTCCCACCCCCCTCGTGGAGACCCAGTACTTC
cdr3_aa: CASSPTPLVETQYF

v_call: TRBV4-2
clone_size: NA
d_call: TRBD2
j_call: TRBJ2-7
cdr3_nt: TGTGCCAGCAGCCAAGTTCGGGGACTAGCGGGAGACTACGAGCAGTACTTC
cdr3_aa: CASSQVRGLAGDYEQYF

v_call: TRBV5-6
clone_size: NA
d_call: TRBD1
j_call: TRBJ1-2
cdr3_nt: TGTGCCAGCAGCTCGCCCCACGGATTTACAGGGGCAAGTATCAACTATGGCTACACCTTC
cdr3_aa: CASSSPHGFTGASINYGYTF

v_call: TRBV9
clone_size: few
d_call: NA
j_call: TRBJ2-2
cdr3_nt: TGTGCCAGCAGCGTAAGCACAGGGCTGGATACCGGGGAGCTGTTTTTT
cdr3_aa: CASSVSTGLDTGELFF

v_call: TRBV20-1
clone_size: few
d_call: NA
j_call: TRBJ1-3
cdr3_nt: TGCAGTGCTAGCCTCTGGTGGGGGGGGAACCAGTATTGGTATTTT
cdr3_aa: CSASLWWGGNQYWYF

v_call: TRBV7-3
clone_size: few
d_call: NA
j_call: TRBJ2-7
cdr3_nt: TGTGCCAGCAGCTCTCCTGCGAGTTACGAGCAGTACTTC
cdr3_aa: CASSSPASYEQYF

v_call: TRBV4-1
clone_size: NA
d_call: NA
j_call: TRBJ2-1
cdr3_nt: TGCGCCAGCAGCCAAGACGTAGGAGGGGGGGCTTATGAGCAGTTCTTC
cdr3_aa: CASSQDVGGGAYEQFF

v_call: TRBV20-1
clone_size: few
d_call: TRBD1
j_call: TRBJ2-1
cdr3_nt: TGCAGTGCTAGGCCTCAGGGGGCTCACAATGAGCAGTTCTTC
cdr3_aa: CSARPQGAHNEQFF

v_call: TRBV2
clone_size: many
d_call: TRBD1
j_call: TRBJ2-1
cdr3_nt: TGTGCCAGCAGTAGACAGGGGCTCTACAATGAGCAGTTCTTC
cdr3_aa: CASSRQGLYNEQFF

v_call: TRBV15
clone_size: NA
d_call: NA
j_call: TRBJ2-1
cdr3_nt: TGTGCCACCAGCAGAGATAAAGGTTCCAATGAGCAGTTCTTC
cdr3_aa: CATSRDKGSNEQFF

v_call: TRBV6-1
clone_size: few
d_call: TRBD1
j_call: TRBJ1-2
cdr3_nt: TGTGCCAGCAGTCCTAGGGGGCCTGGCTATGGCTACACCTTC
cdr3_aa: CASSPRGPGYGYTF

v_call: TRBV7-9
clone_size: few
d_call: NA
j_call: TRBJ1-5
cdr3_nt: TGTGCCAGCAGCCCGGTCGGTAAACAGCCCCAGCATTTT
cdr3_aa: CASSPVGKQPQHF

v_call: TRBV25-1
clone_size: NA
d_call: TRBD2
j_call: TRBJ2-2
cdr3_nt: TGTGCCAGCAGCCGACTAGCGGGGGGCGGGAACACCGGGGAGCTGTTTTTT
cdr3_aa: CASSRLAGGGNTGELFF

v_call: TRBV6-5
clone_size: few
d_call: NA
j_call: TRBJ2-5
cdr3_nt: TGTGCCAGCAGTTACGGGGCAGCCCAAGAGACCCAGTACTTC
cdr3_aa: CASSYGAAQETQYF